The TCR beta chain under discussion was sequenced for a study of blood T cell repertoires in COVID-19. As for the study in general: Specimens from acute and convalescent COVID-19 originated in the United States, Italy and Spain. T cells, B-cell-depleted T cells, or PBMCs provided the cDNA or gDNA that served as material.

The germline CDR1 and CDR2 sequences are MNHEY and SVGAGI. The CDR3 spans 15 residues. Trimming pared 2 bases from V and 0 bases from J, leaving 8 bases between. Original analysis: Amplification from reference gene primers served as the basis for estimated nucleated cell counts. Some clones are missing from TCRdb's copy, which holds only in-frame ones; the method was immunoSEQ multiplex PCR. V, J and clone size were drawn from that table, and D and trimming were deduced from the DNA. The data contain about 390,000 clones, approximately 87% of them singletons. Seattle patients were enrolled during active infection and followed longitudinally.

V and J are TRBV6-5 and TRBJ1-3; D is ambiguous. The receptor was isolated from an older woman with COVID-19, enrolled during active disease. Sequencing used peripheral blood. CDR3 DNA sequence: TGTGCCAGCAGTTACCGACGGGTCTCTGGAAACACCATATATTTT. Its protein is CASSYRRVSGNTIYF.